This TCR beta chain was sequenced during a study of CD8 T cells in Susac syndrome. Study conclusions and caveats: TEMRA cells and active patients showed peak Susac CD8+ clonal expansion.

This CDR3 has 13 residues. The ends were cut back, 4 bases at V and 5 bases at J, with 10 bases in the middle. Per germline, CDR1 MNHEY and CDR2 SMNVEV (reference sequence). Sequencing of TCR beta covered CD8+ and CD4+ T cells obtained from blood. A quantity of roughly 0.5 to 1 ug RNA underwent reverse transcription using random hexamers. TCRdb ran MiXCR on the immunoSEQ multiplex PCR reads and lists one entry per CDR3 protein. The table includes about 81,000 distinct CDR3 sequences, about 93% detected once. As regards this clonotype: Its target is not known.

The source is a human donor with Susac syndrome. This chain links TRBV27 with TRBJ2-3; D is possibly TRBD1 or TRBD2 (5 bases each). Source material: CD8+ T cells from PBMCs. CDR3 DNA sequence: TGTGCCAGCAGTTGGGACGGCCTAGATACGCAGTATTTT. Its protein is CASSWDGLDTQYF.